The 3 T cell receptor beta chains presented below share a single source sample, sequenced in a study of CXCR3-negative and CXCR3-positive naive CD8 T cells. Study-level results: When CXCR3-positive naive cells were set against CXCR3-negative naive cells, the former had more hydrophobic TRB CDR3s.

No antigen has been identified for these receptors. With UMI labels, 5' RACE was used to prepare the TRB cDNA libraries. TCRdb reprocessed the 5' RACE reads; each CDR3 protein has one entry and no DNA is given. Here the sample table reports approximately 100,000 distinct CDR3 sequences. Sequenced material: naive CXCR3+ CD8+ T cells from blood. Specified subset: CD45RO-CCR7+CD27+CD95- naive CD8+ T cells expressing CXCR3 (TNR3+). These receptors originate from a human donor in good health. Some clones in this sample may be carry-over from other donors' samples.

The rearrangement uses TRBV12-3 or TRBV12-4 and TRBJ2-4; the D gene TCRdb calls, TRBD1, cannot be checked with no DNA. The CDR3 loop spans 14 amino acids. CDR3 residues: CASRAQGAKNIQYF.

This rearrangement joins TRBV6-1 to TRBJ2-3; TCRdb picks TRBD1, but there is no DNA to check that call. Per germline, CDR1 MNHNS and CDR2 SASEGT. The CDR3 consists of 17 residues. The CDR3 here is CASSPGGAPSVTDTQYF.

This rearrangement joins TRBV4-1 to TRBJ2-7; TCRdb's D gene call, TRBD2, goes unchecked for lack of DNA. Germline V gene sequence: CDR1 MGHRA, CDR2 YSYEKL. There are 13 residues in the CDR3. CDR3 sequence: CASSQPLGSEQYF.